This is a list of T cell receptor beta chains from one sample in a study of PD-1 blockade in classical Hodgkin lymphoma. Here immunoSEQ multiplex PCR was the method, and the copy in TCRdb shows in-frame clones only, minus some. There are under 50,000 clones in the sample; around two thirds occur only once, and over 3% lies in the top ten. The source material was peripheral blood mononuclear cells (PBMCs), sampled before the fourth cycle of nivolumab. The origin of the receptors is a human donor with classical Hodgkin lymphoma. CDR3s include the opening cysteine and the closing phenylalanine or tryptophan. The order of the fields is V gene, J gene, D gene, clone size, CDR3 DNA, CDR3 protein. A D gene is named only where the DNA matches it firmly. Clone size, where shown, is once, few, many, or a class for clones that have expanded.

TRBV10-3,TRBJ1-5,TRBD1,.,TGTGCCATTACCTGGGACAGGGATCAGCCCCAGCATTTT,CAITWDRDQPQHF
TRBV9,TRBJ2-7,TRBD2,.,TGTGCCAGCAGCGTAGACCTCGGGGGGTCCTACGAGCAGTACTTC,CASSVDLGGSYEQYF
TRBV19,TRBJ1-6,TRBD1,few,TGTGCCAGCTCATTAGGGACAGTCTATAATTCACCCCTCCACTTT,CASSLGTVYNSPLHF
TRBV18,TRBJ1-2,TRBD1,.,TGTGCCAGCTCACCCTCAACAGGGGGCTTAGACGGCTACACCTTC,CASSPSTGGLDGYTF
TRBV30,TRBJ2-5,TRBD2,.,TGTGCCTGGACGGGGGGGCAAGAGACCCAGTACTTC,CAWTGGQETQYF
TRBV10-3,TRBJ1-6,TRBD1,many,TGTGCCATCAGTGGGGGACAGAGCTCCTATAATTCACCCCTCCACTTT,CAISGGQSSYNSPLHF
TRBV21-1,TRBJ2-7,.,.,TGTGCCAGCTCGCGGGCCTTTGGGACGGAGAAAGAGCAGTACTTC,CASSRAFGTEKEQYF
TRBV28,TRBJ1-1,TRBD1,.,TGTGCCAGCAGTTTATACTCAGGGGGCGGGATCGTTGCTTTCTTT,CASSLYSGGGIVAFF
TRBV5-6,TRBJ2-7,TRBD2,few,TGTGCCAGCAGCTTGGGTTCACTAGCGTCCTACGAGCAGTACTTC,CASSLGSLASYEQYF
TRBV10-3,TRBJ2-4,TRBD2,.,TGTGCCATCAGTGAGTCGCAGGGACTAGCGGGAGAACTGGTAAACATTCAGTACTTC,CAISESQGLAGELVNIQYF
TRBV19,TRBJ1-5,TRBD1,.,TGTGCCAGTAGTATAGAACAGGGGCGTGGCAATCAGCCCCAGCATTTT,CASSIEQGRGNQPQHF
TRBV19,TRBJ2-7,.,few,TGTGCCAGTATGGGCCCCGGGGAAACCTACGAGCAGTACTTC,CASMGPGETYEQYF
TRBV6-5,TRBJ2-3,TRBD1,.,TGTGCCAGCAGTTACATTGGACAGGGGTCAGATACGCAGTATTTT,CASSYIGQGSDTQYF
TRBV7-9,TRBJ2-3,TRBD2,.,TGTGCCAGCAGCTCGGGCGGGAGGGCCTCAGATACGCAGTATTTT,CASSSGGRASDTQYF